The present entry profiles one T cell receptor beta chain with its context. The target antigen is unknown. The sample is drawn from a study of lymphopenia after photon versus proton radiotherapy. Notes on the study in general: Post-nadir diversity loss with photons came from oligoclonal expansion, particularly CD8+ Temra cells. Relative stability marked proton patients; photon patients lost diversity and naive cells.

CDR3 length: 18 amino acids. The V gene's germline CDR1 is SGHTA and CDR2 FQGNSA. The trim removed 2 bases at V and 8 bases at J, leaving 15 bases unmatched. Only in-frame clones appear in the TCRdb table, and some are missing; sequencing was by immunoSEQ multiplex PCR. The data contain more than 20,000 clones, roughly 85% of them singletons. V usage is TRBV7-2 and J usage is TRBJ2-5; 12 bases map to TRBD2. The receptor was derived from a man in his 60s with pancreatic cancer. Sequencing used peripheral blood, obtained from a patient treated with photon-based radiotherapy. The CDR3 is CASSLTGTSGSRQRTQYF. CDR3 nucleotides: TGTGCCAGCAGCTTAACCGGGACTAGCGGGTCCCGGCAGAGAACCCAGTACTTC.